This is a list of T cell receptor beta chains from one sample in a study of identical twins. TCRdb re-analysed the 5' RACE reads in MiXCR, keeping a single row per CDR3 protein. There are 1.5 million to 2 million distinct CDR3 sequences in the sample; more than 30% occur only once, and over 0.25% lies in the top ten. The specimen was cord blood. These TCRs come from a newborn girl in good health. The CDR3 runs from the conserved cysteine through the conserved F or W. D genes are given only for firm matches. Size values are once, few and many counts, or a class for expanded clones, and some rows have none.

TRBV6-5	NA	few	TRBJ2-4	TGTGCCAGCAGGGGAGGGGGACTAGCCAAAAACATTCAGTACTTC	CASRGGGLAKNIQYF
TRBV2	NA	NA	TRBJ2-7	TGTGCCAGCAGTAGAGGAAGGGACTCTACATACGAGCAGTACTTC	CASSRGRDSTYEQYF
TRBV28	TRBD1	few	TRBJ2-7	TGTGCCAGCAGTAGACCGGGACAGGGCGAGCAGTACTTC	CASSRPGQGEQYF
TRBV6-6	NA	NA	TRBJ2-1	TGTGCCGGCAGTTTGGCGGGTGGCTCCTACAATGAGCAGTTCTTC	CAGSLAGGSYNEQFF
TRBV5-4	NA	few	TRBJ1-2	TGTGCCAGCAGCTCGGACTTATCGAACTATGGCTACACCTTC	CASSSDLSNYGYTF
TRBV27	TRBD1	many	TRBJ2-1	TGTGCCAGCAGTGGCCGGGACAGGTCCTACAATGAGCAGTTCTTC	CASSGRDRSYNEQFF
TRBV28	TRBD1	NA	TRBJ2-5	TGTGCCAGCGCCAGACAGGGTGAAGAGACCCAGTACTTC	CASARQGEETQYF
TRBV20-1	TRBD1	NA	TRBJ2-3	TGCAGTGCTGGAGATCCCGGGACAGGGGACACAGATACGCAGTATTTT	CSAGDPGTGDTDTQYF
TRBV13	NA	few	TRBJ1-1	TGTGCCAGCAGCTTCTCAGAAACTGAAGCTTTCTTT	CASSFSETEAFF
TRBV24-1	NA	few	TRBJ2-1	TGTGCCACCAGTGGAACAGGTAACAATGAGCAGTTCTTC	CATSGTGNNEQFF
TRBV20-1	TRBD2	NA	TRBJ2-3	TGCAGTGCTAGACGGCTAGCGGGGGGGCTAGCAGATACGCAGTATTTT	CSARRLAGGLADTQYF
TRBV20-1	TRBD1	NA	TRBJ1-2	TGCAGTGCTAGAGCCCTTAACAGGGGGGGCTATGGCTACACCTTC	CSARALNRGGYGYTF
TRBV6-1	TRBD2	NA	TRBJ2-3	TGTGCCAGCAGTGAAGTCCCAGCGGGGGGATCTAGCACAGATACGCAGTATTTT	CASSEVPAGGSSTDTQYF
TRBV6-1	NA	NA	TRBJ2-7	TGTGCCAGCAGTGAAGGGCAGGGGTACCTCTCCTACGAGCAGTACTTC	CASSEGQGYLSYEQYF
TRBV6-5	NA	few	TRBJ1-5	TGTGCCAGCAGTTACTCTCCCCCCAGGGGAGGACAGCCCCAGCATTTT	CASSYSPPRGGQPQHF
TRBV3-1	TRBD2	NA	TRBJ2-1	TGTGCCAGCAGCCGAATAGCGGGGGACTCTTCCTACAATGAGCAGTTCTTC	CASSRIAGDSSYNEQFF
TRBV5-1	TRBD1	many	TRBJ2-7	TGCGCCAGCAAGTCGACAGGGGATCACGAGCAGTACTTC	CASKSTGDHEQYF
TRBV20-1	TRBD2	NA	TRBJ2-2	TGCAGTGCTAGGATAAGCGGGGTCAACACCGGGGAGCTGTTTTTT	CSARISGVNTGELFF
TRBV5-1	NA	NA	TRBJ2-2	TGCGCCAGCAGCTTGGAACACCAGGGAATCGGCACCGGGGAGCTGTTTTTT	CASSLEHQGIGTGELFF
TRBV20-1	TRBD1	few	TRBJ2-7	TGCAGTGCTCCCGACCCGGACAGGGGGCTTATCGAGCAGTACTTC	CSAPDPDRGLIEQYF
TRBV20-1	TRBD2	few	TRBJ2-3	TGCAGTGCTAGAGTCGCTAGCGGGAAAGATACGCAGTATTTT	CSARVASGKDTQYF
TRBV9	NA	NA	TRBJ2-1	TGTGCCAGCAGCGTAGATCCGATCAGCTCCTACAATGAGCAGTTCTTC	CASSVDPISSYNEQFF
TRBV20-1	NA	few	TRBJ2-3	TGCAGTGCTAAAAAACACAGGGCCTTAGGCACAGATACGCAGTATTTT	CSAKKHRALGTDTQYF
TRBV7-2	NA	few	TRBJ1-1	TGTGCCAGCAGCTTTATCCGGTTGAACACTGAAGCTTTCTTT	CASSFIRLNTEAFF
TRBV4-1	TRBD2	NA	TRBJ2-3	TGCGCCAGCAGCCGGGTCTCGGGGCGGGGGGCAGATACGCAGTATTTT	CASSRVSGRGADTQYF
TRBV5-1	NA	NA	TRBJ2-2	TGCGCCAGCAGTGGGGCCCGACCCTACACCGGGGAGCTGTCTTTT	CASSGARPYTGELSF
TRBV29-1	NA	many	TRBJ2-5	TGCAGCGTTGGAGGGCAGAGGTGGGCCCAGTACTTC	CSVGGQRWAQYF
TRBV20-1	TRBD2	few	TRBJ2-1	TGCAGTGCTAGATTGCCGGGACTAGCGTCATTTGAGCAGTTCTTC	CSARLPGLASFEQFF
TRBV4-1	NA	few	TRBJ2-1	TGCGCCAGCAGCCAAGATGCGGACGCTTACAATGAGCAGTTCTTC	CASSQDADAYNEQFF
TRBV12-5	NA	NA	TRBJ2-4	TGTGCTAGTGGTTTGGAGGCAGACGTAGCCAAAAACATTCAGTACTTC	CASGLEADVAKNIQYF
TRBV10-3	TRBD1	few	TRBJ2-7	TGTGCCATCAGTGAGTCCCGGGACAGGGGCGACAATGAGCAGTACTTC	CAISESRDRGDNEQYF
TRBV3-1	NA	many	TRBJ2-2	TGTGCCAGCAGCCAAGTAGACACCGGGGAGCTGTTTTTT	CASSQVDTGELFF